Detailed here is one TCR beta chain. The antigen is undetermined. The sample originates from a study of cytomegalovirus exposure and HLA in healthy donors. In the PCR, 60 Vbeta and 13 Jbeta primers were used. Study processing details: In a later analysis, the count reached 76 million or so unique TCR beta chains, with 9 million to 11 million shared. TCRdb's copy holds only in-frame clones and misses some; the assay was immunoSEQ multiplex PCR. The V and J calls and clone size are taken from that table; D and trimming were inferred from the DNA. In the table there are around 150,000 clones, around 81% of which are singletons. Overall study results and limits: It was likely that a cluster of highly shared sequence variants was a sequencing artifact.

Germline V lookup: CDR1 MNHEY, CDR2 SMNVEV (reference sequence). With 2 bases removed from V and 6 bases from J, the gap between germline ends came to 17 bases. The CDR3 spans 16 residues. The rearrangement uses TRBV27 and TRBJ2-1; TRBD2 is a possible D gene (5 bases). The material sequenced was PBMCs. The TCR originated in a middle-aged man in good health and CMV-seropositive. The CDR3 nucleotides read TGTGCCAGCAGTTTAATCGGAGGAAAGGGTGTCAATGAGCAGTTCTTC. As protein: CASSLIGGKGVNEQFF.